This T cell receptor (beta chain) comes out of a study of cytomegalovirus exposure and HLA in healthy donors. General study points: The authors enumerated under 200 TCR beta chains as linked to cytomegalovirus.

Sequencing used immunoSEQ multiplex PCR; TCRdb keeps in-frame clones, though not all of them. Of roughly 200,000 clones in the sample, roughly 84% were seen once. With regard to this clone: Its cognate antigen is unknown.

Separation from the roughly 700-subject first cohort characterized the roughly 120-subject validation cohort, to which the donors belonged. The CDR3 covers 14 residues. Germline V gene sequence: CDR1 SGHRS, CDR2 YFSETQ. With 8 bases removed from V and 1 base from J, the gap between germline ends came to 15 bases. This chain links TRBV5-1 with TRBJ1-1; D possibly corresponds to TRBD1 (5 bases). The receptor was derived from a woman younger than 30 in good health and CMV-seropositive. The sample consisted of PBMCs. In nucleotides, the CDR3 is TGCGCCAGTAAGACCAGGGTGGGGAACACTGAAGCTTTCTTT. Translation: CASKTRVGNTEAFF. The full variable domain, its missing parts supplied by reference TRBV5-1 and TRBJ1-1, is KAGVTQTPRYLIKTRGQQVTLSCSPISGHRSVSWYQQTPGQGLQFLFEYFSETQRNKGNFPGRFSGRQFSNSRSEMNVSTLELGDSALYLCASKTRVGNTEAFFGQGTRLTVV.